A selection of T cell receptor beta chains follows, all from one sample in a study of lymphopenia after photon versus proton radiotherapy. Produced via immunoSEQ multiplex PCR; TCRdb's table is partial and in-frame only. The table lists roughly 40,000 clones, approximately 82% of them singletons. The specimen comprised peripheral blood, sampled from a patient treated with proton-based radiotherapy. The receptors were sampled from a woman aged 70-85 years with pancreatic cancer. Each CDR3 is given with its conserved first and last residue. The D gene is left open where the match is weak. Expanded clones get a size class; other rows say once, few or many, or leave the size out.

clone_size	d_call	v_call	j_call	cdr3_aa	cdr3_nt
NA	NA	TRBV9	TRBJ1-5	CASSVGGRNQPQHF	TGTGCCAGCAGCGTCGGGGGCAGGAATCAGCCCCAGCATTTT
NA	NA	TRBV6-5	TRBJ1-1	CASSSSLKTEAFF	TGTGCCAGCAGTTCCAGTCTTAAGACTGAAGCTTTCTTT
NA	TRBD1	TRBV19	TRBJ1-5	CASSTDRGSQPQHF	TGTGCCAGTAGTACGGACAGGGGATCTCAGCCCCAGCATTTT
once	TRBD1	TRBV28	TRBJ2-2	CASSPYIPPPGGRRMTGELFF	TGTGCCAGCAGTCCTTATATCCCCCCTCCAGGGGGCAGAAGGATGACCGGGGAGCTGTTTTTT
NA	NA	TRBV7-2	TRBJ1-2	CASSQRDTRYGYTF	TGTGCCAGCAGCCAAAGGGACACCCGCTATGGCTACACCTTC
NA	NA	TRBV28	TRBJ1-5	CASKAGGAGQPQHF	TGTGCCAGCAAGGCTGGGGGCGCCGGTCAGCCCCAGCATTTT
NA	TRBD1	TRBV6-5	TRBJ1-2	CASSPGVGDREGYTF	TGTGCCAGCAGCCCTGGGGTCGGGGACAGGGAGGGCTACACCTTC
NA	NA	TRBV27	TRBJ2-1	CASSYGRPQLVEQFF	TGTGCCAGCAGTTATGGGAGACCTCAATTGGTTGAGCAGTTCTTC
NA	TRBD1	TRBV5-1	TRBJ1-1	CASSSQGATEAFF	TGCGCCAGCAGCTCACAGGGGGCCACTGAAGCTTTCTTT
NA	TRBD2	TRBV30	TRBJ2-1	CAWAPGLAGGRSEQFF	TGTGCCTGGGCACCGGGACTAGCGGGAGGGCGGAGTGAGCAGTTCTTC
NA	NA	TRBV28	TRBJ1-3	CASSFPGAALGDTIYF	TGTGCCAGCAGTTTCCCAGGGGCCGCCCTGGGGGACACCATATATTTT
NA	NA	TRBV18	TRBJ1-2	CASSPAYRANYGYTF	TGTGCCAGCTCACCAGCCTACAGGGCTAACTATGGCTACACCTTC
NA	NA	TRBV7-9	TRBJ1-5	CASSPNSNQPQHF	TGTGCCAGCAGCCCCAATAGCAATCAGCCCCAGCATTTT
NA	NA	TRBV7-9	TRBJ1-1	CASTKGTGTVDTEAFF	TGTGCCAGCACCAAGGGCACAGGGACGGTGGACACTGAAGCTTTCTTT
NA	NA	TRBV5-4	TRBJ2-5	CATTPGGGRAVETQYF	TGTGCCACCACCCCAGGGGGCGGGAGGGCCGTAGAGACCCAGTACTTC
NA	NA	TRBV7-9	TRBJ1-4	CASSFGANEKLFF	TGTGCCAGCAGCTTCGGCGCGAATGAAAAACTGTTTTTT
NA	NA	TRBV2	TRBJ1-5	CASSGNSNQPQHF	TGTGCCAGCAGTGGCAACAGCAATCAGCCCCAGCATTTT
NA	NA	TRBV6-6	TRBJ2-7	CASSYDVEQYF	TGTGCCAGCAGTTACGATGTCGAGCAGTACTTC
NA	TRBD1	TRBV6-6	TRBJ1-1	CASSLGTGSMGTEAFF	TGTGCCAGCAGCCTCGGGACAGGTAGTATGGGCACTGAAGCTTTCTTT
NA	TRBD1	TRBV5-1	TRBJ1-1	CASSQTGYTEAFF	TGCGCCAGCAGTCAGACAGGGTACACTGAAGCTTTCTTT
NA	NA	TRBV12-5	TRBJ1-5	CASGLRGDQPQHF	TGTGCTAGTGGTTTAAGAGGGGACCAGCCCCAGCATTTT
NA	NA	TRBV28	TRBJ1-5	CASSLWDSSVSNQPQHF	TGTGCCAGCAGTTTATGGGACAGTAGCGTGTCAAATCAGCCCCAGCATTTT
NA	NA	TRBV18	TRBJ1-3	CASSQGSGNTIYF	TGTGCCAGCTCCCAGGGCTCTGGAAACACCATATATTTT
NA	TRBD2	TRBV28	TRBJ2-6	CASARRTSGRGSGANVLTF	TGTGCCAGCGCGCGTCGGACTAGCGGGAGGGGGTCTGGGGCCAACGTCCTGACTTTC
NA	NA	TRBV28	TRBJ1-3	CASSKQVPGNTIYF	TGTGCCAGCAGTAAACAGGTACCTGGAAACACCATATATTTT
NA	NA	TRBV7-3	TRBJ2-2	CASSSVLGSNGELFF	TGTGCCAGCAGCTCAGTCCTCGGAAGTAACGGGGAGCTGTTTTTT
NA	NA	TRBV2	TRBJ2-2	CASSEARQGLGTGELFF	TGTGCCAGCAGTGAAGCTCGGCAGGGGTTAGGTACCGGGGAGCTGTTTTTT
NA	TRBD2	TRBV15	TRBJ2-7	CATSSIGRTGSYEQYF	TGTGCCACCAGCAGCATCGGGAGGACGGGCTCCTACGAGCAGTACTTC
few	NA	TRBV28	TRBJ2-4	CASSFWGQGDKNIQYF	TGTGCCAGCAGTTTCTGGGGCCAAGGGGACAAAAACATTCAGTACTTC
NA	NA	TRBV30	TRBJ1-2	CAWIPTSASGYTF	TGTGCCTGGATACCGACTTCGGCCAGTGGCTACACCTTC
NA	NA	TRBV11-2	TRBJ1-2	CASSPEWAPNYGYTF	TGTGCCAGCAGCCCGGAGTGGGCCCCTAACTATGGCTACACCTTC
NA	NA	TRBV6-5	TRBJ1-1	CASRYSQGLNTEAFF	TGTGCCAGCAGATATTCACAGGGCTTGAACACTGAAGCTTTCTTT
NA	TRBD1	TRBV4-3	TRBJ1-2	CASSQDPAGGLIYGYTF	TGCGCCAGCAGCCAAGATCCGGCAGGGGGACTAATATATGGCTACACCTTC
NA	TRBD1	TRBV29-1	TRBJ2-7	CSVGQGLSNEQYF	TGCAGCGTCGGACAGGGGCTATCCAACGAGCAGTACTTC
NA	NA	TRBV4-2	TRBJ2-5	CASSQEELAGGETQYF	TGTGCCAGCAGCCAAGAGGAGTTGGCGGGTGGGGAGACCCAGTACTTC
NA	TRBD1	TRBV6-6	TRBJ2-3	CASRTQGGTDTQYF	TGTGCCAGCAGGACACAGGGGGGCACAGATACGCAGTATTTT
NA	TRBD1	TRBV19	TRBJ1-1	CASILDRDTEAFF	TGTGCCAGTATCTTGGACAGGGATACTGAAGCTTTCTTT
once	TRBD2	TRBV16	TRBJ2-7	CASSPGTSGTEQYF	TGCGCCAGCAGCCCCGGGACTAGCGGGACCGAGCAGTACTTC
NA	TRBD2	TRBV28	TRBJ2-1	CASSLDGRHYNEQFF	TGTGCCAGCAGTTTAGACGGGAGGCACTACAATGAGCAGTTCTTC
once	TRBD2	TRBV5-4	TRBJ2-7	CASSLPSGRGVYEQYF	TGTGCCAGCAGCTTACCAAGCGGGAGGGGGGTATACGAGCAGTACTTC